The clone carrying this TCR beta chain was picked up many times. This entry comes from a study of T cells in Graves' hyperthyroidism and ophthalmopathy. Researchers amplified the TCR beta CDR3 regions from RNA transcripts. The TCR CDR3 was amplified in a first-round RT-PCR using the HTBI primer set. TCRdb recomputed calls from the multiplex PCR reads with MiXCR, one row per CDR3 protein. The sample consists of hundreds of thousands of distinct CDR3 sequences, approximately 23% of them appearing once. The clonotype was recovered from a woman in her sixties or seventies with Graves' ophthalmopathy. The source material was blood.

The CDR3: CASGAGDRVPYEQYF. CDR3 DNA sequence: TGTGCCAGCGGTGCCGGGGACAGGGTACCGTACGAGCAGTACTTC. The chain recombines TRBV28 with TRBJ2-7; 9 bases agree with TRBD1. In germline, CDR1 is MDHEN, CDR2 SYDVKM. The V gene end was trimmed by 8 bases and the J gene end by 4 bases; junction bases not matched to a gene: 12. The CDR3 spans 15 residues.